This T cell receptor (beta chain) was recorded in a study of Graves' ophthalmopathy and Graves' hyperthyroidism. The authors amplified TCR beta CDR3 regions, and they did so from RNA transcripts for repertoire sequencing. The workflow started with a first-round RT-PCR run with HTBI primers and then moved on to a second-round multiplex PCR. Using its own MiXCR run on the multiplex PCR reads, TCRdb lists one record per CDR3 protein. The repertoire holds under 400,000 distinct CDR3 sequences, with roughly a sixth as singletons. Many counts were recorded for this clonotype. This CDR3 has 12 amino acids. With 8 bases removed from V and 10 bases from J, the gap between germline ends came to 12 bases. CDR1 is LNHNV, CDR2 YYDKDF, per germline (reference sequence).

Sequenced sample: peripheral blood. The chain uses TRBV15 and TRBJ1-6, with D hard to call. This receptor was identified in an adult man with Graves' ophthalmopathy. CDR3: CATARLGSPLHF. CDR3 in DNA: TGTGCCACCGCACGTCTTGGATCACCCCTCCACTTT.